The entry that follows covers one T cell receptor (beta chain) sequence. Source study methods: Researchers report that nucleated cell counts were estimated from reference gene primer amplification. Clones were read by immunoSEQ multiplex PCR, and TCRdb kept only the in-frame ones, dropping some. The V and J calls and clone size are taken from that table; D and trimming were inferred from the DNA. The data contain some 200,000 clones, around nine tenths of them seen just once; the ten biggest clones take up 2.5% to 3.5%. Per germline, CDR1 SNHLY and CDR2 FYNNEI. V was cut by 4 bases and J by 7 bases, with 8 bases left in between. The CDR3 loop spans 13 amino acids. The data stem from a study of blood T cell repertoires in COVID-19. Study details: Acute and convalescent COVID-19 samples came from the United States, Italy and Spain. PBMCs, B-cell-depleted T cells, or T cells provided the cDNA or gDNA that made up the material.

The chain is built from TRBV2 and TRBJ1-6; D perhaps matches TRBD1 (5 bases). The TCR originated in a man in his forties or fifties with active or convalescent COVID-19. The sample was peripheral blood. The CDR3 sequence is CASSAGENSPLHF. CDR3 sequence (DNA): TGTGCCAGCAGTGCGGGGGAAAATTCACCCCTCCACTTT.